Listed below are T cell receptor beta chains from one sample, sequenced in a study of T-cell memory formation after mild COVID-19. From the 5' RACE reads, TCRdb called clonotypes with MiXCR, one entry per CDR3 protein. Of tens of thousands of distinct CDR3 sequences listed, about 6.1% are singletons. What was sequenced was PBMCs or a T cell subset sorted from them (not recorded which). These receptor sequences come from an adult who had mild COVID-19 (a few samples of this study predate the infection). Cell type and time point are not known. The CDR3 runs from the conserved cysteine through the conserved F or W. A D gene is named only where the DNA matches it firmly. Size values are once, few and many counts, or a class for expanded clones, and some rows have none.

CDR3: CASSQEASGRAGELFF
DNA: TGCGCCAGCAGCCAAGAGGCTAGCGGGAGGGCCGGGGAGCTGTTTTTT
V: TRBV4-3
size: few
J: TRBJ2-2
D: TRBD2
length: 16

CDR3: CASSYRQGGSYEQYF
DNA: TGTGCCAGCAGTTACCGACAGGGGGGCTCCTACGAGCAGTACTTC
V: TRBV12-3/TRBV12-4
size: many
J: TRBJ2-7
D: TRBD1
length: 15

CDR3: CASSLGGTLSTDTQYF
DNA: TGTGCCAGCAGCTTAGGAGGGACTCTAAGCACAGATACGCAGTATTTT
V: TRBV7-9
size: .
J: TRBJ2-3
D: .
length: 16

CDR3: CASSLGGGSTNEQFF
DNA: TGTGCCAGCAGTTTAGGGGGAGGCTCGACCAATGAGCAGTTCTTC
V: TRBV12-3/TRBV12-4
size: many
J: TRBJ2-1
D: .
length: 15

CDR3: CASTYDDPNNSPLHF
DNA: TGTGCCAGCACGTATGATGACCCAAATAATTCACCCCTCCACTTT
V: TRBV12-3/TRBV12-4
size: few
J: TRBJ1-6
D: .
length: 15

CDR3: CASSHGGRALNEQFF
DNA: TGTGCCAGCAGCCATGGCGGGAGGGCCTTGAATGAGCAGTTCTTC
V: TRBV3-1
size: many
J: TRBJ2-1
D: TRBD2
length: 15

CDR3: CASSKLAGQEFYGYTF
DNA: TGTGCCAGCAGCAAACTTGCAGGGCAAGAATTCTATGGCTACACCTTC
V: TRBV7-9
size: medium-sized
J: TRBJ1-2
D: .
length: 16

CDR3: CATSDRWTTYGYTF
DNA: TGTGCCACCAGTGACCGCTGGACGACCTATGGCTACACCTTC
V: TRBV24-1
size: many
J: TRBJ1-2
D: .
length: 14

CDR3: CASSLSTDTQYF
DNA: TGTGCCAGCAGCTTAAGCACAGATACGCAGTATTTT
V: TRBV7-6
size: many
J: TRBJ2-3
D: .
length: 12

CDR3: CATSDPGTGVTGELFF
DNA: TGTGCCACCAGTGATCCCGGGACAGGGGTGACCGGGGAGCTGTTTTTT
V: TRBV24-1
size: many
J: TRBJ2-2
D: TRBD1
length: 16

CDR3: CASRVGLALTGELFF
DNA: TGTGCCAGCAGGGTCGGGCTAGCGCTCACCGGGGAGCTGTTTTTT
V: TRBV3-1
size: few
J: TRBJ2-2
D: .
length: 15

CDR3: CASSPDSLGHTF
DNA: TGCGCCAGCAGCCCGGACAGCCTTGGGCACACCTTC
V: TRBV5-1
size: few
J: TRBJ1-2
D: .
length: 12

CDR3: CASSTTGAPRGDEQFF
DNA: TGTGCCAGCAGCACCACCGGGGCCCCCCGAGGAGATGAGCAGTTCTTC
V: TRBV7-9
size: .
J: TRBJ2-1
D: .
length: 16

CDR3: CATSDFQKGDSGANVLTF
DNA: TGTGCCACCAGTGATTTTCAAAAGGGCGACTCTGGGGCCAACGTCCTGACTTTC
V: TRBV24-1
size: few
J: TRBJ2-6
D: .
length: 18

CDR3: CASSPQGNTEAFF
DNA: TGTGCCAGCAGCCCGCAGGGGAACACTGAAGCTTTCTTT
V: TRBV7-3
size: few
J: TRBJ1-1
D: .
length: 13

CDR3: CASSSQVTRPLQLSYEQYF
DNA: TGTGCCAGCAGTTCTCAAGTAACACGACCTCTCCAACTCTCCTACGAGCAGTACTTC
V: TRBV28
size: .
J: TRBJ2-7
D: .
length: 19

CDR3: CASSQRTGTNEKLFF
DNA: TGTGCCAGCAGTCAAAGGACGGGAACTAATGAAAAACTGTTTTTT
V: TRBV25-1
size: many
J: TRBJ1-4
D: .
length: 15

CDR3: CASSLGGSRTDTQYF
DNA: TGTGCCAGCAGCTTAGGCGGGAGTCGGACAGATACGCAGTATTTT
V: TRBV11-2
size: medium-sized
J: TRBJ2-3
D: TRBD2
length: 15

CDR3: CSARERSRGLGYNEQFF
DNA: TGCAGTGCTAGAGAGCGGTCTAGGGGACTAGGCTACAATGAGCAGTTCTTC
V: TRBV20-1
size: many
J: TRBJ2-1
D: TRBD2
length: 17

CDR3: CASKYLKDSREQYF
DNA: TGTGCCAGCAAATACCTAAAGGACAGTCGCGAGCAGTACTTC
V: TRBV7-2
size: .
J: TRBJ2-7
D: .
length: 14

CDR3: CSAGASIPGLAGNEQFF
DNA: TGCAGTGCCGGAGCCTCCATCCCGGGGCTAGCGGGCAATGAGCAGTTCTTC
V: TRBV20-1
size: many
J: TRBJ2-1
D: TRBD2
length: 17